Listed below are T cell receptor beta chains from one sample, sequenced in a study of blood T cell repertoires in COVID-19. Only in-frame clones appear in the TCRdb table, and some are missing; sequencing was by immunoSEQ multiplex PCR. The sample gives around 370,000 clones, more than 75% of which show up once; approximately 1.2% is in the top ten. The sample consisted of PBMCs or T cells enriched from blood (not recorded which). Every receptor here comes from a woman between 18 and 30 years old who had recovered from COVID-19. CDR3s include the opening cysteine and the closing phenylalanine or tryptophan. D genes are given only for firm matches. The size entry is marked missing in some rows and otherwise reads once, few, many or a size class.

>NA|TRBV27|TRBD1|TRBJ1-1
CASSLRGLSTEAFF
TGTGCCAGCAGTTTAAGGGGGCTGAGCACTGAAGCTTTCTTT
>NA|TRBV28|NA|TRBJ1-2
CASTLPGYGYTF
TGTGCCAGCACCTTACCAGGCTATGGCTACACCTTC
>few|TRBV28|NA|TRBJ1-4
CASSQRGGLNEKLFF
TGTGCCAGCAGCCAGAGGGGAGGGCTTAATGAAAAACTGTTTTTT
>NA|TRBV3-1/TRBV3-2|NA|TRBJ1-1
CASSPIDRGNTEAFF
TGTGCCAGCAGCCCCATTGATAGGGGAAACACTGAAGCTTTCTTT
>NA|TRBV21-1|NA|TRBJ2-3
CASSITQTGRATDTQYF
TGTGCCAGCAGCATAACCCAAACCGGGAGAGCCACAGATACGCAGTATTTT
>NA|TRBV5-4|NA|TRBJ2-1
CASSHLARSSYNEQFF
TGTGCCAGCAGCCATCTAGCGCGCAGCTCCTACAATGAGCAGTTCTTC
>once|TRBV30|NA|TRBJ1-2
CAWSVLQPLGYTF
TGTGCCTGGAGTGTATTACAGCCGCTAGGCTACACCTTC
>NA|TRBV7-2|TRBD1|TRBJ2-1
CASSLVAWDSVLF
TGTGCCAGCAGCTTAGTCGCGTGGGACAGTGTTCTCTTC
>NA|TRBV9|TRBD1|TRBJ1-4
CASSLGQENEKLFF
TGTGCCAGCAGCCTTGGACAGGAGAATGAAAAACTGTTTTTT
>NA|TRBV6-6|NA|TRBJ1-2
CASSTLGDIWGYTF
TGTGCCAGCAGCACCCTCGGGGACATATGGGGCTACACCTTC
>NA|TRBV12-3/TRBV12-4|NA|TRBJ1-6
CASQGIHNSPLHF
TGTGCCAGCCAGGGAATCCATAATTCACCCCTCCACTTT
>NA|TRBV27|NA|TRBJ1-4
CASRLRVFNEKLFF
TGTGCCAGCAGGCTTCGGGTTTTCAATGAAAAACTGTTTTTT
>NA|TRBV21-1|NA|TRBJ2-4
CASSKIFGVAKNIQYF
TGTGCCAGCAGCAAAATCTTCGGGGTAGCCAAAAACATTCAGTACTTC
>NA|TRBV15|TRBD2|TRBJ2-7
CATRPAGAYEQYF
TGTGCCACCCGTCCCGCGGGGGCCTACGAGCAGTACTTC
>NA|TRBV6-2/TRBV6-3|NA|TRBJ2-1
CASSSGASRGEQFF
TGTGCCAGCAGTTCAGGGGCTAGCCGCGGTGAGCAGTTCTTC
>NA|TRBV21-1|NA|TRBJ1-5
CASSKETGHWSNQPQHF
TGTGCCAGCAGCAAAGAGACAGGGCATTGGAGCAATCAGCCCCAGCATTTT
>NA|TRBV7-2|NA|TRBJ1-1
CASSFAAGRMNTEAFF
TGTGCCAGCAGCTTTGCCGCGGGCAGGATGAACACTGAAGCTTTCTTT
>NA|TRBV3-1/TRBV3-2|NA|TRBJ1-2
CASSLQGGGTGYTF
TGTGCCAGCAGCCTCCAAGGGGGAGGGACTGGCTACACCTTC
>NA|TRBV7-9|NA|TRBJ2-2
CASSLVPGHTGELFF
TGTGCCAGCAGCTTAGTGCCAGGGCACACCGGGGAGCTGTTTTTT
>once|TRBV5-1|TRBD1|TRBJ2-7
CASSLADRYYEQYF
TGCGCCAGCAGCTTGGCGGACAGGTACTACGAGCAGTACTTC
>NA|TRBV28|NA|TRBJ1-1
CASSFTPGAFEAFF
TGTGCCAGCAGTTTTACCCCAGGGGCCTTCGAAGCTTTCTTT
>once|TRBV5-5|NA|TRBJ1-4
CASSPGGVWEKLFF
TGTGCCAGCAGCCCCGGCGGGGTTTGGGAAAAACTGTTTTTT
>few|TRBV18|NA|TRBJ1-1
CASSPRGYTTEAFF
TGTGCCAGCTCACCACGCGGCTATACCACTGAAGCTTTCTTT
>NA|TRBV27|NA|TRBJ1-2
CASSLSPSSPYGYTF
TGTGCCAGCAGTTTATCCCCGTCGAGCCCCTATGGCTACACCTTC
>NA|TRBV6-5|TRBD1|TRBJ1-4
CASSKDRNDEKLFF
TGTGCCAGCAGCAAGGACAGGAACGACGAAAAACTGTTTTTT
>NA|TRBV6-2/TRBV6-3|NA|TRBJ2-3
CASSRNQYTDTQYF
TGTGCCAGCAGTCGAAACCAGTACACAGATACGCAGTATTTT
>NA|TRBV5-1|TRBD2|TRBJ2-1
CASSYGLAGDNEQFF
TGCGCCAGCAGCTATGGACTAGCGGGGGACAATGAGCAGTTCTTC
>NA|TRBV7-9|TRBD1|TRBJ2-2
CASSLTGGGTGELFF
TGTGCCAGCAGCTTAACAGGGGGCGGCACCGGGGAGCTGTTTTTT
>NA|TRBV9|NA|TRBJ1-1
CASSGDIPEAFF
TGTGCCAGCAGCGGGGACATTCCTGAAGCTTTCTTT
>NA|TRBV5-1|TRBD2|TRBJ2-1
CASSSGRAGGYNEQFF
TGCGCCAGCAGCTCGGGGAGGGCTGGGGGTTACAATGAGCAGTTCTTC
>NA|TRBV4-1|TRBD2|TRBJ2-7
CASSRLAGDNSYEQYF
TGCGCCAGCAGCAGACTAGCGGGGGACAACTCCTACGAGCAGTACTTC
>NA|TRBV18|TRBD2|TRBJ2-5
CASSPTGGYQETQYF
TGTGCCAGCTCACCGACGGGAGGGTACCAAGAGACCCAGTACTTC